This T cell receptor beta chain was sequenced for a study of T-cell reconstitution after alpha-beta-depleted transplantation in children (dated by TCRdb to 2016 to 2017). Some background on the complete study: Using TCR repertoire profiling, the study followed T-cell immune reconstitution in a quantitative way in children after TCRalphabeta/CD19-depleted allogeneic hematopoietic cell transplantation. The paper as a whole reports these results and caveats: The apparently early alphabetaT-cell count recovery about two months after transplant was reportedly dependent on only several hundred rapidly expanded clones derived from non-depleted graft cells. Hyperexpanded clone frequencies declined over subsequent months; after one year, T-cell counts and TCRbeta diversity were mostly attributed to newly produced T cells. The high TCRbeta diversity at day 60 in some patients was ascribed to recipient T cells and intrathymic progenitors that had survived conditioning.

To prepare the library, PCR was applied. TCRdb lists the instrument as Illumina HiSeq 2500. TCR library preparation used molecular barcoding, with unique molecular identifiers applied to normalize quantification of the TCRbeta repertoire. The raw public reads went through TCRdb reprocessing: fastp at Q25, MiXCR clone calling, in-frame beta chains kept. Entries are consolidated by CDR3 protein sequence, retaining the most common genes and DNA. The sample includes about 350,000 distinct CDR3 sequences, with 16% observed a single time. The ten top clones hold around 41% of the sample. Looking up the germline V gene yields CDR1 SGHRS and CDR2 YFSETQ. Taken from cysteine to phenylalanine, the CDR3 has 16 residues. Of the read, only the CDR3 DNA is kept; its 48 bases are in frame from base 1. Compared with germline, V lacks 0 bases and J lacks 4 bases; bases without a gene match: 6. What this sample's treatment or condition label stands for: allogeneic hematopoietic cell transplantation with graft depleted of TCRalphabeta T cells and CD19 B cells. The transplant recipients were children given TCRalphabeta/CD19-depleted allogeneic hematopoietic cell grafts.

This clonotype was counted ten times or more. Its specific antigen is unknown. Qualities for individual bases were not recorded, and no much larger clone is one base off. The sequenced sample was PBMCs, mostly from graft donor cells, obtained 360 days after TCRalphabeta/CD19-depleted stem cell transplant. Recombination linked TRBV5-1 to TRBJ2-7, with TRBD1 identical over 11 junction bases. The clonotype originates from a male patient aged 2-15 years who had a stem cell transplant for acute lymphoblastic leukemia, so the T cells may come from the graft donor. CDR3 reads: CASSLGGTGGTYEQYF. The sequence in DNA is TGCGCCAGCAGCTTGGGCGGGACAGGGGGAACGTACGAGCAGTACTTC.